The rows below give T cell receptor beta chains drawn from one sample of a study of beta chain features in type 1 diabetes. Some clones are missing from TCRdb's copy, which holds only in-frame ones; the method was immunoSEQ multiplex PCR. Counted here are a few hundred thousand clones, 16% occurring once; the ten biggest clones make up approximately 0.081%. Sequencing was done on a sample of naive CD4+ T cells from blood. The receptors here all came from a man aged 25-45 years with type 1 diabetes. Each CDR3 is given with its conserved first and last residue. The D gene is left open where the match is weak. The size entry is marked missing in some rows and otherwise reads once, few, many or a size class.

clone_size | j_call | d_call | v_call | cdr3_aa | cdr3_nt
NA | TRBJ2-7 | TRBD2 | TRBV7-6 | CASSSNGAGGLREQYF | TGTGCCAGCAGCTCGAACGGAGCGGGAGGACTAAGGGAGCAGTACTTC
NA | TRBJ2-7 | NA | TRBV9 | CASSVAESNEQYF | TGTGCCAGCAGCGTAGCGGAGAGCAACGAGCAGTACTTC
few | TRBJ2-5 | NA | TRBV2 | CASSWSGYGETQYF | TGTGCCAGCAGTTGGTCAGGCTATGGGGAGACCCAGTACTTC
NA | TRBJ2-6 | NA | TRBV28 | CASSTPAGANVLTF | TGTGCCAGCAGCACGCCGGCTGGGGCCAACGTCCTGACTTTC
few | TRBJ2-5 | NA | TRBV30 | CVMFGTPQETQYF | TGTGTTATGTTCGGGACACCCCAAGAGACCCAGTACTTC
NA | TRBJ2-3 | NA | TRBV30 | CASSRVYGADTQYF | TGTGCCTCCAGCCGGGTATATGGGGCAGATACGCAGTATTTT
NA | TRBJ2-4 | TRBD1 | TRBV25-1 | CASSDPRDSQYF | TGTGCCAGCAGTGATCCCCGGGACAGTCAGTACTTC
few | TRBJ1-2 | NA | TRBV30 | CAWSVRDGYGYTF | TGTGCCTGGAGTGTACGCGACGGCTATGGCTACACCTTC
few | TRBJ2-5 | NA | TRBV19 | CASSILDASGETQYF | TGTGCCAGTAGTATTTTAGATGCGTCCGGGGAGACCCAGTACTTC
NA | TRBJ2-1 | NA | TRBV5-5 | CASRFEQSSYNEQFF | TGTGCCAGCAGGTTCGAACAGAGCTCCTACAATGAGCAGTTCTTC
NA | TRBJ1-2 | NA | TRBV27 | CASSLSITGDRNYGYTF | TGTGCCAGCAGTTTATCGATAACGGGTGACAGGAACTATGGCTACACCTTC
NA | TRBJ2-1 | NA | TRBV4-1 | CASSQGGLSYNEQFF | TGCGCCAGCAGCCAGGGGGGGCTCTCCTACAATGAGCAGTTCTTC
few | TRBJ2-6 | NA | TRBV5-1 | CASSTRATGANVLTF | TGCGCCAGCAGCACCAGGGCGACTGGGGCCAACGTCCTGACTTTC
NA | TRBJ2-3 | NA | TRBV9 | CASSVHGSGGTDTQYF | TGTGCCAGCAGCGTACATGGGAGCGGTGGCACAGATACGCAGTATTTT
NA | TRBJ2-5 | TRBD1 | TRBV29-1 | CSVGQGGETQYF | TGCAGCGTTGGACAGGGCGGAGAGACCCAGTACTTC
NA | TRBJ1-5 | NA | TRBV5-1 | CASSLEGNSNQPQHF | TGCGCCAGCAGCTTGGAAGGGAATAGCAATCAGCCCCAGCATTTT
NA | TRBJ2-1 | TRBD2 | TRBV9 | CASSARLAGAYAHNEQFF | TGTGCCAGCAGCGCCCGACTAGCGGGTGCCTATGCCCACAATGAGCAGTTCTTC
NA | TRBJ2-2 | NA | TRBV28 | CASSFVRRRNTGELFF | TGTGCCAGCAGTTTTGTGCGCAGGCGGAACACCGGGGAGCTGTTTTTT
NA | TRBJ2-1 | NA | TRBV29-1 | CSVGGVSRPAYNEQFF | TGCAGCGTTGGCGGAGTCTCGCGCCCAGCGTACAATGAGCAGTTCTTC